The clone carrying this T cell receptor beta chain is medium-sized by share. Its cognate antigen is unknown. Patients underwent thyroid surgery, and none had received any treatment before it. Germline CDR1 reads SGHTA; CDR2 reads FQGNSA. This CDR3 is 15 amino acids long. The V end lost 1 base, the J end lost 2 bases, and 11 bases lay between the germline ends. The data derive from a study of metastatic and nonmetastatic thyroid tumors. Study-wide points: Patients with malignant thyroid tumors reportedly had significantly higher TCR beta diversity than those with benign nodules, in blood and tumor.

MiXCR re-clonotyped the PCR reads for TCRdb. The sample lists roughly 21,000 clones, about 30% occurring once. The V gene is TRBV7-2, the J gene TRBJ1-2; D call uncertain. Sequences were obtained from blood. The clonotype originates from a female donor with papillary thyroid cancer or a benign thyroid nodule (not recorded which). Some clones in this sample may be carry-over from other donors' samples. The CDR3 DNA is TGTGCCAGCAGCTTAGGTATTCGACACAACTATGGCTACACCTTC. It encodes CASSLGIRHNYGYTF.